The 11 T cell receptor beta chains in this list originate from one sample, sequenced in a study of graft-versus-host responses after intestinal transplantation (dated by TCRdb to 2020 to 2022). The library was prepared using the immunoSEQ multiplex PCR assay. Held by TCRdb, this immuneACCESS table contains in-frame sequences only and omits some clones. Under half of the omission traces to an unresolved V gene where checked; the cause of the rest is unknown. The sample yields 15,000 or so clones; roughly 35% were counted once. The top ten clones comprise approximately 3.7% of the sample. This specimen's time point label, per the study, means: cells obtained before transplantation from donor or recipient. Material: alloreactive CD4+ T cells from a mixed lymphocyte reaction culture, obtained before intestinal transplant. The cell subset or site label, as the study defines it: CFSE-low proliferating T cells sorted from roughly six-day pre-transplant mixed lymphocyte reaction (GvH or HvG direction). The receptors shown here come from a human patient who received an intestinal transplant.

The rearrangement uses TRBV2 and TRBJ1-6; D not resolved. CDR1 SNHLY and CDR2 FYNNEI come from the germline V gene. CDR3 length: 14 amino acids. Trimming left V 1 base short and J 4 bases short, with 5 bases between. CDR3 residues: CASSEELYNSPLHF. The CDR3 nucleotides read TGTGCCAGCAGTGAAGAGTTGTATAATTCACCCCTCCACTTT.

This chain links TRBV25-1 with TRBJ1-1, with D maybe TRBD1 (6 bases). This CDR3 has 15 residues. V was trimmed by 5 bases and J by 7 bases, leaving 20 bases between them. Germline lookup yields CDR1 MGHDK and CDR2 SYGVNS. The CDR3 sequence: CASSPRQALYDEAFF. In nucleotides, the CDR3 is TGTGCCAGCAGTCCCAGACAGGCACTTTACGATGAAGCTTTCTTT.

This clone was seen a handful of times. CDR3 region: CASSSERGDTEAFF. For the CDR3, the DNA is TGTGCCAGCTCAAGCGAGAGAGGGGACACTGAAGCTTTCTTT. The V and J genes are TRBV28 and TRBJ1-1; a possible D gene is TRBD1 (5 bases). The V end lost 8 bases, the J end lost 3 bases, and 16 bases lay between the germline ends. Germline V gives CDR1 MDHEN, CDR2 SYDVKM. This CDR3 region has 14 residues.

This clone was seen a few times. The chain recombines TRBV5-1 with TRBJ1-5; 8 nucleotides line up with TRBD1. Germline V CDR1 and CDR2: SGHRS, YFSETQ. J was trimmed by 7 bases and V by 0 bases; bases with no gene match: 9. This CDR3 has 16 residues. In nucleotides, the CDR3 is TGCGCCAGCAGCTTGGAGGGACAGGCCCACGGGCAGCCCCAGCATTTT. Protein product: CASSLEGQAHGQPQHF.

The chain recombines TRBV27 with TRBJ1-6, with no clear D. V was cut by 5 bases and J by 8 bases, with 16 bases left in between. The CDR3 length is 15 residues. Per germline, CDR1 MNHEY and CDR2 SMNVEV (reference sequence). The CDR3 DNA sequence: TGTGCCAGCAGTACTGGACTTAAAGGTGATTCACCCCTCCACTTT. It encodes CASSTGLKGDSPLHF.

This clone was picked up a small number of times. The chain joins TRBV27 to TRBJ1-6; D remains ambiguous. From germline, CDR1 is MNHEY and CDR2 SMNVEV (reference sequence). The length of the CDR3 is 13 residues. V shed 2 bases and J shed 8 bases, with 7 bases lying between them. The CDR3 reads CASSLQLDSPLHF. The CDR3 region has the DNA TGTGCCAGCAGTTTACAATTAGATTCACCCCTCCACTTT.

This clone has a handful of counts. V usage is TRBV6-4 and J usage is TRBJ2-1, with a possible D match to TRBD2 (6 bases). The CDR3 spans 15 residues. Germline V gives CDR1 MRHNA, CDR2 SNTAGT. V shed 6 bases and J shed 2 bases, with 14 bases lying between them. CDR3 region: CASSPGLAPYNEQFF. The DNA for the CDR3 is TGTGCCAGCAGCCCGGGACTCGCCCCCTACAATGAGCAGTTCTTC.

The chain carries TRBV28 and TRBJ2-7; D possibly matches TRBD1 or TRBD2 (5 bases each). CDR1 and CDR2 (germline): MDHEN, SYDVKM. The CDR3 has 15 residues. V lost 3 bases and J lost 3, with 15 bases in between. The CDR3: CASSFSGARLYEQYF. The CDR3 region has the DNA TGTGCCAGCAGTTTCTCCGGGGCGCGTCTCTACGAGCAGTACTTC.

This clone was found a few times. The V call is TRBV6-5, the J call TRBJ1-4, with 9 bases that match TRBD1. With 2 bases clipped from V and 5 bases from J, the junction kept 3 bases outside the gene matches. CDR3 length equals 15 residues. Germline V gives CDR1 MNHEY, CDR2 SVGAGI. The CDR3 reads CASSYLGTGNEKLFF. The DNA for the CDR3 is TGTGCCAGCAGTTACCTAGGGACAGGGAATGAAAAACTGTTTTTT.

The V call is TRBV18, the J call TRBJ1-5; D is unclear. Germline V gene sequence: CDR1 KGHSH, CDR2 LQKENI. The germline V and J ends were trimmed by 5 bases and 4 bases, with 6 bases remaining between them. The CDR3 covers 12 residues. The CDR3 DNA sequence: TGTGCCAGCTCAAGTGGAAATCAGCCCCAGCATTTT. As protein: CASSSGNQPQHF.

This clone was seen only once. This rearrangement joins TRBV7-3 to TRBJ2-3; D ambiguous. This CDR3 contains 13 residues. V was shortened by 1 base and J by 4 bases, with 6 bases between the two germline ends. Germline CDR1 and CDR2: SGHTA and FQGTGA. CDR3 DNA sequence: TGTGCCAGCAGCTTAAGGTGGGCAGATACGCAGTATTTT. Protein sequence: CASSLRWADTQYF.